This record concerns one TCR beta chain sequence. No antigen is known for it. Deep-level sequencing, detecting one cell in 200,000, covered ex vivo memory CD4+. Using immunoSEQ multiplex PCR, the repertoire was profiled, and TCRdb retains in-frame clones only, with some absent. The sample lists 25,000 to 35,000 clones, approximately 82% occurring once. The sample belongs to a study of human CD4 T cells and Enterobacteriaceae. Study conclusions and caveats: Specific clonotypes appeared less expanded ex vivo than cross-reactive ones.

The CDR3 is made up of 11 amino acids. The germline gives CDR1 SNHLY, CDR2 FYNNEI. Deletions cut 4 bases from V and 8 bases from J, with 7 bases between. Memory CD4+ T cells were sorted as all CD4+ cells except CD45RA+CCR7+CD95- naive cells, over 98% pure. Healthy donor blood came from Swiss blood donation centers. CD4 and CD14 magnetic microbeads positively selected total CD4+ T cells and monocytes. The sample consisted of memory CD4+ T cells from blood. V gene TRBV2 combines with J gene TRBJ2-3; D not certain. This TCR derives from a human donor in good health. CDR3 sequence: CASSGLGTQYF. CDR3 DNA: TGTGCCAGCAGTGGATTGGGTACGCAGTATTTT.